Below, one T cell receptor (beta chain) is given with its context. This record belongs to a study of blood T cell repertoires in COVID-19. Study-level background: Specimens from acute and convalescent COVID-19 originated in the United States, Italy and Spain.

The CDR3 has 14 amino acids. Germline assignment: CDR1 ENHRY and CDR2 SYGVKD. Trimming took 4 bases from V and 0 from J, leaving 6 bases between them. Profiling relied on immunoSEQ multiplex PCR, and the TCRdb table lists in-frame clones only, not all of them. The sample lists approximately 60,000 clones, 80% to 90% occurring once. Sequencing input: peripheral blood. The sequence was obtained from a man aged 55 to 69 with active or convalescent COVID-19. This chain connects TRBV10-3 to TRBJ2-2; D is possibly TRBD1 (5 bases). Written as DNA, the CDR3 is TGTGCCATCAGTGGCAGGGCGAACACCGGGGAGCTGTTTTTT. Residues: CAISGRANTGELFF.